This entry describes one TCR beta chain. This entry is derived from a study of control samples from healthy donors and cancer patients. Method: immunoSEQ multiplex PCR; TCRdb's copy keeps in-frame clones and lacks some. The sample shows around 120,000 clones, approximately 90% of them seen only once. Germline CDR1 reads ENHRY; CDR2 reads SYGVKD. V was shortened by 6 bases and J by 1 base, with 3 bases between the two germline ends. CDR3 size: 11 residues. The sample consisted of PBMCs. The rearrangement uses TRBV10-3 and TRBJ2-5, with D hard to call. This TCR was recovered from a woman in her fifties or sixties with colorectal cancer. The CDR3 DNA reads TGTGCCATCAGCTCCCAAGAGACCCAGTACTTC. It encodes CAISSQETQYF.